This entry lists 17 T cell receptor beta chains sequenced from one sample in a study of blood T cell repertoires in COVID-19. This table comes from immunoSEQ multiplex PCR, and its TCRdb copy is limited to in-frame clones, with some not included. The data show a few hundred thousand clones, more than 75% seen once. The sample consisted of peripheral blood. The receptors here all came from an older woman with COVID-19, enrolled during active disease.

V gene TRBV14 combines with J gene TRBJ2-5; D is perhaps TRBD2 (6 bases). The CDR3 has 14 residues. The V end was cut by 4 bases, the J end by 4 bases, with 13 bases between. The germline V gene encodes CDR1 SGHDN and CDR2 FVKESK. The CDR3, as DNA: TGTGCCAGCAGCCGTACCATAGCGGTAGAGACCCAGTACTTC. This sequence encodes CASSRTIAVETQYF.

The V call is TRBV27, the J call TRBJ2-2; maybe TRBD2 (7 bases). V was pared by 4 bases and J by 4 bases, with 16 bases between. The germline gives CDR1 MNHEY, CDR2 SMNVEV (reference sequence). The CDR3 contains 16 residues. CDR3 region: CASSYAGAHRTGELFF. CDR3 DNA sequence: TGTGCCAGCAGTTACGCGGGGGCACATCGCACCGGGGAGCTGTTTTTT.

The J gene is TRBJ1-6, the V gene TRBV2; D perhaps matches TRBD1 (5 bases). Trimming took 4 bases from V and 10 from J, leaving 14 bases between them. This CDR3 is built from 14 residues. The germline V gene has CDR1 SNHLY and CDR2 FYNNEI. The CDR3: CASSAGGLSSPLHF. DNA of the CDR3: TGTGCCAGCAGTGCGGGGGGATTAAGCTCACCCCTCCACTTT.

The chain combines TRBV5-5 with TRBJ1-1; 9 nucleotides align to TRBD1. The CDR3 spans 15 residues. CDR1 is SGHKS and CDR2 is YYEKEE in the germline V gene (reference sequence). J gave up 4 bases and V 4 bases, and 8 bases lay outside the gene matches. The CDR3 region is CASSPRQGVGTEAFF. CDR3 DNA sequence: TGTGCCAGCAGCCCCCGACAGGGGGTGGGCACTGAAGCTTTCTTT.

The chain couples TRBV19 to TRBJ2-3; weak D call: TRBD2 (5 bases). Germline V gene data show CDR1 as LNHDA and CDR2 as SQIVND (reference sequence). V dropped 1 base and J dropped 1 base, with 9 bases sitting between them. This CDR3 has 15 amino acids. CDR3 sequence (DNA): TGTGCCAGTAGTATAGGGGGTAGCGGCACAGATACGCAGTATTTT. This translates into CASSIGGSGTDTQYF.

This rearrangement joins TRBV9 to TRBJ1-5; no definite D call. Germline V gene sequence: CDR1 SGDLS, CDR2 YYNGEE. The V end was cut by 3 bases, the J end by 2 bases, with 9 bases between. The CDR3 loop spans 14 amino acids. CDR3 region: CASSGREGNQPQHF. CDR3 DNA sequence: TGTGCCAGCAGCGGACGGGAAGGCAATCAGCCCCAGCATTTT.

The J gene is TRBJ2-3, the V gene TRBV7-7; 9 bases line up with TRBD2. CDR1 is SSHAT, CDR2 FNYEAQ, per germline (reference sequence). Trimming cost V 5 bases and J 3 bases; bases outside gene matches: 9. The CDR3 length is 16 residues. CDR3 sequence: CASSQLSGSVTDTQYF. The CDR3 region has the DNA TGTGCCAGCAGCCAACTTAGCGGGAGTGTAACAGATACGCAGTATTTT. The full variable domain, completed using reference TRBV7-7 and TRBJ2-3, is GAGVSQSPRYKVTKRGQDVTLRCDPISSHATLYWYQQALGQGPEFLTYFNYEAQPDKSGLPSDRFSAERPEGSISTLTIQRTEQRDSAMYRCASSQLSGSVTDTQYFGPGTRLTVL.

The chain joins TRBV18 to TRBJ1-2, with 8 bases lining up with TRBD1. Trimming removed 3 bases from V and 0 bases from J; junction bases left unmatched: 0. The CDR3 totals 14 residues. Germline V gene lookup returns CDR1 KGHSH and CDR2 LQKENI. CDR3 sequence (DNA): TGTGCCAGCTCACCGGACAGGGCTAACTATGGCTACACCTTC. Residues: CASSPDRANYGYTF.

CDR3 region: CASSPPSRYTGELFF. DNA of the CDR3: TGTGCCAGCAGCCCACCTAGCAGATACACCGGGGAGCTGTTTTTT. The chain joins TRBV7-2 to TRBJ2-2; weak D call: TRBD2 (5 bases). This CDR3 spans 15 amino acids. V gave up 5 bases and J gave up 3 bases, with 13 bases separating them. Per the germline V gene, CDR1 is SGHTA and CDR2 is FQGNSA.

The genes are TRBV28 and TRBJ2-1; D is perhaps TRBD2 (7 bases). V lost 3 bases and J 5 bases, leaving 17 bases between the germline ends. The CDR3 has 16 amino acids. The V gene's germline CDR1 is MDHEN and CDR2 SYDVKM. CDR3 sequence reads: CASSFPPGGLDNEQFF. In nucleotides, the CDR3 is TGTGCCAGCAGTTTCCCTCCGGGGGGCCTAGACAATGAGCAGTTCTTC.

V usage is TRBV28 and J usage is TRBJ1-4, with D possibly being TRBD1 (5 bases). Deletions cut 3 bases from V and 2 bases from J, with 13 bases between. There are 16 residues in the CDR3. CDR1 and CDR2 from the germline V gene are MDHEN and SYDVKM. The CDR3 is CASSFSGVGTNEKLFF. CDR3 DNA sequence: TGTGCCAGCAGTTTTTCGGGGGTTGGTACTAATGAAAAACTGTTTTTT.

The chain is built from TRBV11-3 and TRBJ1-1; perhaps TRBD1 as D (6 bases). The CDR3 loop spans 14 amino acids. Germline-derived CDR1 and CDR2 are SGHNT and YENEEA. Trimming stripped 5 bases from V and 3 bases from J, with 13 bases between. Here the CDR3 DNA reads TGTGCCAGCAGCCCTCAGGGGCCTGACACTGAAGCTTTCTTT. Its translation is CASSPQGPDTEAFF.

The J gene is TRBJ2-7, the V gene TRBV10-3; unclear D gene. The germline V and J ends were trimmed by 8 bases and 6 bases, with 17 bases remaining between them. From germline, CDR1 is ENHRY and CDR2 SYGVKD. This CDR3 is 13 amino acids long. The CDR3 DNA sequence: TGTGCCATCTCCCCCGGCGTAGGAGCCGAGCAGTACTTC. It encodes CAISPGVGAEQYF.

This sequence joins TRBV5-4 and TRBJ2-1; possibly TRBD2 for D (6 bases). There are 14 residues in the CDR3. CDR1 SGHNT and CDR2 YYREEE come from the germline V gene (reference sequence). V was cut by 1 base and J by 3 bases, with 8 bases left in between. CDR3 residues: CASSLPGDYNEQFF. The CDR3 coding sequence is TGTGCCAGCAGCTTGCCGGGAGACTACAATGAGCAGTTCTTC.

This chain joins TRBV28 and TRBJ2-1; D is possibly TRBD2 (6 bases). The CDR3 consists of 14 residues. Germline-derived CDR1 and CDR2 are MDHEN and SYDVKM. V lost 5 bases, J lost 7 bases, and 15 bases lay in between. As DNA, the CDR3 is TGTGCCAGCAGTCCTAGCGTGTGGGGAAATGAGCAGTTCTTC. Protein: CASSPSVWGNEQFF.

This clone was detected only a few times. The rearrangement links TRBV6-5 to TRBJ2-7; 10 bases align to TRBD2. The CDR3 runs 14 residues. CDR1 MNHEY and CDR2 SVGAGI come from the germline V gene. With 6 bases clipped from V and 3 bases from J, the junction kept 5 bases outside the gene matches. CDR3 sequence: CASRPGLAFYEQYF. As DNA, the CDR3 is TGTGCCAGCAGACCGGGACTAGCGTTCTACGAGCAGTACTTC.

The chain joins TRBV3-1 (or the pseudogene TRBV3-2) to TRBJ2-1; a possible D gene is TRBD2 (6 bases). Trimming removed 5 bases at V and 5 bases at J, with 13 bases between. Germline assignment: CDR1 LGHDT and CDR2 YNNKEL (reference sequence). This CDR3 is built from 14 residues. The DNA of the CDR3 is TGTGCCAGCAGCTTCCTAGGAGGGGACAATGAGCAGTTCTTC. This codes for CASSFLGGDNEQFF.